Listed here are 13 T cell receptor beta chains from one sample, sequenced in a study of blood T cell repertoires in COVID-19. Assay used: immunoSEQ multiplex PCR; TCRdb lists only in-frame clones, some missing. The sample has 70,000 or so clones; around nine tenths are singletons. The sequencing sample was made of peripheral blood. The receptors here all came from a woman aged 80 or older with acute or convalescent COVID-19.

This chain joins TRBV12-5 and TRBJ2-2, with 10 bases aligning to TRBD1. V gave up 1 base and J gave up 1 base; unmatched junction bases: 12. This CDR3 spans 20 amino acids. Germline CDR1 LGHNT, CDR2 FRNRAP. CDR3 amino acids: CASGLASRDRGYLNTGELFF. For the CDR3, the DNA is TGTGCTAGTGGTTTGGCTTCCCGGGACAGGGGTTATCTGAACACCGGGGAGCTGTTTTTT.

The J gene is TRBJ2-2, the V gene TRBV18; D uncertain. This CDR3 comprises 13 residues. Per germline, CDR1 KGHSH and CDR2 LQKENI. V lost 5 bases, J lost 0 bases, and 4 bases lay in between. CDR3: CASSTANTGELFF. The CDR3 DNA is TGTGCCAGCTCAACTGCGAACACCGGGGAGCTGTTTTTT.

The chain couples TRBV28 to TRBJ1-1; TRBD1 matches 7 bases. V shed 5 bases and J 6 bases; nucleotides not matched to a gene: 6. The CDR3 sequence is 13 residues long. Germline assignment: CDR1 MDHEN and CDR2 SYDVKM. Written as DNA, the CDR3 is TGTGCCAGCAGTGACAGGGTGATGGCTGAAGCTTTCTTT. It translates to CASSDRVMAEAFF.

The J gene is TRBJ2-1, the V gene TRBV6-6, with TRBD2 as a possible D gene (5 bases). This CDR3 has 14 residues. Per the germline V gene, CDR1 is MNHNY and CDR2 is SVGAGI (reference sequence). V was shortened by 3 bases and J by 0 bases, with 6 bases between the two germline ends. This chain's CDR3 is CASSYTSSYNEQFF. The DNA of the CDR3 is TGTGCCAGCAGTTATACTAGCTCCTACAATGAGCAGTTCTTC.

This chain links TRBV5-1 with TRBJ1-6; tentative D call: TRBD1 (6 bases). Germline V lookup: CDR1 SGHRS, CDR2 YFSETQ. The ends were cut back, 0 bases at V and 9 bases at J, with 13 bases in the middle. The CDR3 runs 15 residues. CDR3 sequence: CASSLEGGRSSPLHF. The DNA of the CDR3 is TGCGCCAGCAGCTTGGAGGGGGGGAGGTCTTCACCCCTCCACTTT.

The V call is TRBV6-6, the J call TRBJ1-4; D not certain. This CDR3 has 13 amino acids. The germline V gene has CDR1 MNHNY and CDR2 SVGAGI (reference sequence). Trimming took 6 bases from V and 7 from J, leaving 12 bases between them. Written as DNA, the CDR3 is TGTGCCAGCAGCCGAAGACTTGGTGAAAAACTGTTTTTT. Its translation: CASSRRLGEKLFF.

V usage is TRBV7-2 and J usage is TRBJ2-2; 7 nucleotides line up with TRBD1. Germline CDR1 SGHTA, CDR2 FQGNSA. The CDR3 loop spans 15 amino acids. V lost 5 bases and J lost 1; bases outside the gene matches: 4. Here the CDR3 DNA reads TGTGCCAGCAGCCTGAGGACAGGGAACACCGGGGAGCTGTTTTTT. Its protein product is CASSLRTGNTGELFF.

V and J are TRBV7-9 and TRBJ1-3, with 8 positions matching TRBD1. The CDR3 covers 19 residues. The V and J ends lost 5 bases and 0 bases, in that order; junction bases with no gene match: 15. From germline, CDR1 is SEHNR and CDR2 FQNEAQ (reference sequence). The DNA for the CDR3 is TGTGCCAGCAGCCGCACCATGGCAGGGGGCTCTAGCTCTGGAAACACCATATATTTT. Translation gives CASSRTMAGGSSSGNTIYF.

This chain connects TRBV21-1 to TRBJ2-5; the DNA was not used to check the table's D call, TRBD2. TRBV21-1 is annotated as a pseudogene. This CDR3 has 15 residues. CDR3 nucleotide sequence: TGTGCCAGCAGCAAAGTGAGAGCGGGCGGAGAGACCCAGTACTTC. Protein: CASSKVRAGGETQYF.

V is TRBV14 and J is TRBJ2-5, with unresolved D. V lost 0 bases and J lost 0, with 8 bases in between. CDR1 is SGHDN and CDR2 is FVKESK in the germline V gene. The CDR3 extends over 15 amino acids. CDR3 sequence: CASSQDWAHQETQYF. The CDR3 DNA reads as TGTGCCAGCAGCCAAGACTGGGCTCACCAAGAGACCCAGTACTTC.

The chain combines TRBV21-1 with TRBJ1-5. TRBV21-1 is an annotated pseudogene. The CDR3 is made up of 16 amino acids. CDR3 in DNA: TGTGCCAGCAGCGGCGATAGGCCGGGTGAAAATCAGCCCCAGCATTTT. It yields the protein CASSGDRPGENQPQHF.

V and J are TRBV19 and TRBJ2-7, with D possibly TRBD2 on 7 matching bases. Germline V gene lookup returns CDR1 LNHDA and CDR2 SQIVND (reference sequence). CDR3 length: 15 residues. V dropped 5 bases and J dropped 4 bases, with 18 bases sitting between them. This chain's CDR3 is CASSLVAGALYEQYF. The CDR3 coding sequence is TGTGCCAGTAGTCTCGTGGCGGGGGCCCTTTACGAGCAGTACTTC.

This chain links TRBV30 with TRBJ2-5, with 7 bases identical to TRBD1. This CDR3 has 15 amino acids. Germline V gives CDR1 GTSNPN, CDR2 SVGIG (reference sequence). J lost 9 bases, V lost 0 bases, and 13 bases had no gene match. The CDR3 coding sequence is TGTGCCTGGAGTGTAGTGGGCAGGGGGAGTGAGGCCCAGTACTTC. This codes for CAWSVVGRGSEAQYF.